Described below is a single T cell receptor (beta chain) sequence and its context. The record originates from a study of shared clonotypes between healthy human individuals. Original data processing: ImmunoSEQ output lacked quality scores and full-length reads, limiting matched filtering. Only in-frame clones appear in the TCRdb table, and some are missing; sequencing was by immunoSEQ multiplex PCR. V and J calls and clone size are copied from that table; D and trimming were computed from the DNA. This table has 950,000 to 1,300,000 clones, more than 65% appearing once. This sequence was found in a man between 18 and 29 years old in good health. The specimen sequenced was memory CD4+ T cells sorted from blood. Regarding subset: CD45RA-negative fraction.

As DNA, the CDR3 is TGTGCCTGGGCCCGTCGGGGGCTCGGCGGAAACACCATATATTTT. Its protein is CAWARRGLGGNTIYF. The chain uses TRBV30 and TRBJ1-3; TRBD1 is a possible D gene (6 bases). Trimming removed 5 bases from V and 4 bases from J, with 18 bases in between. Per germline, CDR1 GTSNPN and CDR2 SVGIG (reference sequence). The CDR3 has 15 residues.